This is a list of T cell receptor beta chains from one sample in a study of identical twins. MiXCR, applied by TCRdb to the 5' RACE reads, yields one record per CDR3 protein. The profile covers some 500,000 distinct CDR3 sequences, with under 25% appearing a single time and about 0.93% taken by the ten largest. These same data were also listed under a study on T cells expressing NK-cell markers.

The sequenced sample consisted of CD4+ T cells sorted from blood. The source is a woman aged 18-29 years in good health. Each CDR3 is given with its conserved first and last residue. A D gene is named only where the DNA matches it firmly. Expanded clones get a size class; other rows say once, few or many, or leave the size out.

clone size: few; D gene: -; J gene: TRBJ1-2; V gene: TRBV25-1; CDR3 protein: CASSERGVGYTF; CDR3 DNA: TGTGCCAGCAGTGAGCGGGGAGTCGGCTACACCTTC
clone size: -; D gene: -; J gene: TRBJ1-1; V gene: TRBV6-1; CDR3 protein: CASSYAPAGALNTEAFF; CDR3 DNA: TGTGCCAGCTCCTATGCCCCAGCGGGGGCATTGAACACTGAAGCTTTCTTT
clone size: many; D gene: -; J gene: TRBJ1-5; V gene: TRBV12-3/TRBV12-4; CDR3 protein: CASSSVEGGTYSNQPQHF; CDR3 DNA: TGTGCCAGCAGCTCGGTGGAGGGAGGGACTTATAGCAATCAGCCCCAGCATTTT
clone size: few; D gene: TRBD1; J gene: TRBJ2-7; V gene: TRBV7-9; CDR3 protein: CASSLSDRAQQYF; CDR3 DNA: TGTGCCAGCAGCTTATCTGACAGGGCTCAGCAGTACTTC
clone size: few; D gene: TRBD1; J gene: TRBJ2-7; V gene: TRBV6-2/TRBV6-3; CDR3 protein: CASGNTGTGVF; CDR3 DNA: TGTGCCAGCGGTAATACCGGGACAGGTGTTTTC
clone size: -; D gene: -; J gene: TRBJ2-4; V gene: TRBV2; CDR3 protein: CASRGGSLAKNIQYF; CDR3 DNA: TGTGCCAGCAGGGGGGGAAGTCTAGCCAAAAACATTCAGTACTTC
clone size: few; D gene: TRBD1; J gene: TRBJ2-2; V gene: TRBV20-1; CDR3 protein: CSALGQGRNGELFF; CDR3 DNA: TGCAGTGCTTTAGGACAGGGGAGGAACGGGGAGCTGTTTTTT
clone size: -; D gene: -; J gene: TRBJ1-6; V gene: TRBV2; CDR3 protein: CASSGGADNSPLHF; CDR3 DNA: TGTGCCAGCAGTGGGGGGGCAGATAATTCACCCCTCCACTTT
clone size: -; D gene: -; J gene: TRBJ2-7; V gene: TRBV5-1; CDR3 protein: CASSREGGGSSSYEQYF; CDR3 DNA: TGCGCCAGCAGTCGTGAGGGGGGAGGCTCCTCCTCCTACGAGCAGTACTTC
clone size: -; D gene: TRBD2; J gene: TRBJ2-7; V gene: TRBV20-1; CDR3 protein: CSASTSGRAYEQYF; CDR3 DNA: TGCAGTGCTAGTACTAGCGGGAGGGCCTACGAGCAGTACTTC
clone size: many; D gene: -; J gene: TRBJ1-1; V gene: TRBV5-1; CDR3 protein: CASSQNPDTENTEAFF; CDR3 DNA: TGCGCCAGCAGTCAGAACCCGGACACGGAGAACACTGAAGCTTTCTTT
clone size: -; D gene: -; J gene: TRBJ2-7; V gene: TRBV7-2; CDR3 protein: CASSSPGPYEQYF; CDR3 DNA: TGTGCCAGCAGCTCCCCGGGGCCCTACGAGCAGTACTTC
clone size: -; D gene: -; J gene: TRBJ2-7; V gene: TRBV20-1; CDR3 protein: CSARASASWKEQYF; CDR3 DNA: TGCAGTGCTAGAGCTAGCGCCTCCTGGAAAGAGCAGTACTTC
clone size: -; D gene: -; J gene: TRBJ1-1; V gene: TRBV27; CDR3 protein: CASWHTDRMNTEAFF; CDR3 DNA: TGTGCCAGCTGGCATACTGACAGGATGAACACTGAAGCTTTCTTT
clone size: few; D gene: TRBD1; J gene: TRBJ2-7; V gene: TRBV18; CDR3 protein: CASSPFSGTGGTYEQYF; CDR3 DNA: TGTGCCAGCTCACCTTTTTCCGGGACAGGGGGAACCTACGAGCAGTACTTC
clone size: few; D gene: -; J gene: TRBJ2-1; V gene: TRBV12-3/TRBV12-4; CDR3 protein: CASSFWGLYNEQFF; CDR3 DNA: TGTGCCAGCAGTTTTTGGGGTCTCTACAATGAGCAGTTCTTC
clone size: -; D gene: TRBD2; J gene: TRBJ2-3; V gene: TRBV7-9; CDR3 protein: CASSLVREGGTDTQYF; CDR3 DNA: TGTGCCAGCAGCTTGGTCCGGGAGGGAGGCACAGATACGCAGTATTTT
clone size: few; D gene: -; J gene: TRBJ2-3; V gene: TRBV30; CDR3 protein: CAWSPPADTQYF; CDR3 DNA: TGTGCCTGGAGTCCCCCCGCAGATACGCAGTATTTT
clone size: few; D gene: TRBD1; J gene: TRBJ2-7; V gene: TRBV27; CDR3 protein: CASSKQGVPYYEQYF; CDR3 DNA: TGTGCCAGCAGTAAACAGGGGGTCCCCTACTACGAGCAGTACTTC
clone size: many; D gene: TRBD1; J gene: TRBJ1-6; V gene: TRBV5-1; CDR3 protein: CASSGGQGVASPLHF; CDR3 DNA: TGCGCCAGCAGCGGGGGACAGGGGGTTGCTTCACCCCTCCACTTT
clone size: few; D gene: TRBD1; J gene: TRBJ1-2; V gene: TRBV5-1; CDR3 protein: CASSLGQGASGYTF; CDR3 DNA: TGCGCCAGCAGCTTGGGACAGGGGGCGAGTGGCTACACCTTC
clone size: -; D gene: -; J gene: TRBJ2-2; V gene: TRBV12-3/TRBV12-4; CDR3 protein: CASSGTYGELFF; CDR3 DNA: TGTGCCAGCAGCGGGACTTACGGGGAGCTGTTTTTT
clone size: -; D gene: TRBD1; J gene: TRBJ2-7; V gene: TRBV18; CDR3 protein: CASSTQELGTGAYEQYF; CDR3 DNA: TGTGCCAGCTCAACCCAAGAGCTAGGGACAGGTGCCTACGAGCAGTACTTC
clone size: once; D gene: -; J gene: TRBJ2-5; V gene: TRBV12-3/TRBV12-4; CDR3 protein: CASSKDGYQETQYF; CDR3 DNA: TGTGCCAGCAGCAAAGACGGGTACCAAGAGACCCAGTACTTC
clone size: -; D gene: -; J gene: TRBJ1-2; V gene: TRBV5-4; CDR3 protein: CASSLQNDYGYTF; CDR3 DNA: TGTGCCAGCAGCTTACAGAACGACTATGGCTACACCTTC
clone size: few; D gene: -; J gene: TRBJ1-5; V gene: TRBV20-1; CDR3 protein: CSAPGTSNQPQHF; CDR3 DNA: TGCAGTGCACCTGGAACTAGCAATCAGCCCCAGCATTTT
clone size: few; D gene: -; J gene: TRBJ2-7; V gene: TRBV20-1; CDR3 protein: CSAPRAVEQYF; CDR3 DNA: TGCAGTGCTCCGCGGGCGGTCGAGCAGTACTTC
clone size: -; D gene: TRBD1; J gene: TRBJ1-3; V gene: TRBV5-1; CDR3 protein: CASSLEVTQTGGNTIYF; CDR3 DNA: TGCGCCAGCAGCTTGGAAGTCACCCAGACAGGGGGGAACACCATATATTTT